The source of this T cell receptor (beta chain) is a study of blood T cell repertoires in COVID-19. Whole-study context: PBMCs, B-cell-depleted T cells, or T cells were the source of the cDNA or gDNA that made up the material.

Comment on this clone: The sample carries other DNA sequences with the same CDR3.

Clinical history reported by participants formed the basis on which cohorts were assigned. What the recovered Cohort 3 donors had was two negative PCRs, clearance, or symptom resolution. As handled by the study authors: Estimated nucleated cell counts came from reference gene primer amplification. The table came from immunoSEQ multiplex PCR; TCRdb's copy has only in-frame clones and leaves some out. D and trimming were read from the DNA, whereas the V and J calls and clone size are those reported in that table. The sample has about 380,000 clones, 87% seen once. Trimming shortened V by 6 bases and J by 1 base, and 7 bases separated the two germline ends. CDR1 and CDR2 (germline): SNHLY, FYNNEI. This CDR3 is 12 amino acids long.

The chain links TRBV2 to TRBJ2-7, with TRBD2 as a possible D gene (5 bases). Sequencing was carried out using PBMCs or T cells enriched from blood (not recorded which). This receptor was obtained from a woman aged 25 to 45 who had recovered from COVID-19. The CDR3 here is CASSGLSYEQYF. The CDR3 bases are TGTGCCAGCAGCGGACTTTCCTACGAGCAGTACTTC.